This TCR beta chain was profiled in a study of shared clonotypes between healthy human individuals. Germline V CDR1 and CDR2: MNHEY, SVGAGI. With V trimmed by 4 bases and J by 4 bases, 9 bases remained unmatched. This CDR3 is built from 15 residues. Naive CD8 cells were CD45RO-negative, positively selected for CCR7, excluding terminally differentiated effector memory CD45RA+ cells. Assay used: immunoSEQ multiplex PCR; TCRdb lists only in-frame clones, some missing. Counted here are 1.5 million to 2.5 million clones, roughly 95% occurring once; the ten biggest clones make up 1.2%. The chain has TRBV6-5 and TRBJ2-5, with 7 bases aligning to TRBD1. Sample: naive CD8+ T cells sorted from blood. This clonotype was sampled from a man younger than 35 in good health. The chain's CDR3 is CASSSPRQGRETQYF. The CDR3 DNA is TGTGCCAGCAGTTCGCCGAGACAGGGAAGAGAGACCCAGTACTTC.